The 9 T cell receptor beta chains in this list originate from one sample, sequenced in a study of shared clonotypes between healthy human individuals. Method: immunoSEQ multiplex PCR; TCRdb's copy keeps in-frame clones and lacks some. The sample shows 2 million to 2.5 million clones, 90% to 95% of them seen only once. Input material: naive CD4+ T cells sorted from blood. Subset denoted: CD45RA+ positively selected. All receptors come from a man younger than 30 in good health.

CDR3 amino acids: CASSLALSGNYEQYF. In DNA form, the CDR3 reads TGTGCCAGCAGCTTAGCGCTTTCCGGAAATTACGAGCAGTACTTC. This chain connects TRBV7-2 to TRBJ2-7; D remains unclear. CDR1 is SGHTA, CDR2 FQGNSA, per germline. V lost 0 bases and J 4 bases, leaving 13 bases between the germline ends. This CDR3 is 15 amino acids long.

V gene TRBV7-9 combines with J gene TRBJ1-3; TRBD1 aligns across 9 bases. CDR3 size: 14 residues. With V trimmed by 7 bases and J by 2 bases, 3 bases remained unmatched. Looked up from germline, CDR1 is SEHNR and CDR2 is FQNEAQ (reference sequence). CDR3 nucleotide sequence: TGTGCCAGCATCGGGACAGGGACTGGAAACACCATATATTTT. Translating it yields CASIGTGTGNTIYF.

This clone was observed once. The chain links TRBV30 to TRBJ1-1; 10 positions agree with TRBD1. The J segment lost 4 bases and the V segment lost 3 bases, leaving 8 bases of the junction unmatched. The germline V gene has CDR1 GTSNPN and CDR2 SVGIG (reference sequence). CDR3 length: 15 residues. The CDR3 reads CAWSRLWTGGTEAFF. The CDR3, as DNA: TGTGCCTGGAGCCGATTATGGACAGGGGGCACTGAAGCTTTCTTT.

Regarding this clone: This may stem from a read error, because a much larger clone lies one nucleotide away. The J gene is TRBJ2-7, the V gene TRBV4-3; maybe TRBD2 (6 bases). Deletions cut 0 bases from V and 3 bases from J, with 9 bases between. From germline, CDR1 is LGHNA and CDR2 YSLEER. The CDR3 loop spans 14 amino acids. CDR3 DNA sequence: TGCGCCAGCAGCCAAGAGGCGGGATACTACGAGCAGTACTTC. The encoded protein is CASSQEAGYYEQYF.

The V and J genes are TRBV4-1 and TRBJ2-7; D may be TRBD2 (6 bases). There are 15 residues in the CDR3. Deletions cut 1 base from V and 6 bases from J, with 16 bases between. The germline CDR1 and CDR2 sequences are MGHRA and YSYEKL. CDR3: CASSQGGRGGTEQYF. CDR3 DNA: TGCGCCAGCAGCCAAGGAGGGAGAGGAGGGACCGAGCAGTACTTC.

As regards this clone: Other DNA sequences within the sample encode an identical CDR3. The gene calls are TRBV6-6 and TRBJ2-3; D call uncertain. The V end was cut by 4 bases, the J end by 3 bases, with 2 bases between. Germline lookup yields CDR1 MNHNY and CDR2 SVGAGI (reference sequence). CDR3 size: 11 residues. The CDR3 nucleotides read TGTGCCAGCAGTTTGACAGATACGCAGTATTTT. Its protein product is CASSLTDTQYF.

This rearrangement joins TRBV7-8 to TRBJ2-2, with D perhaps matching TRBD1 (6 bases). Germline V gives CDR1 SGHVS, CDR2 FQNEAQ. Between the trimmed V and J ends, which lost 1 base and 5 bases, there was a span of 11 bases. The CDR3 is 15 amino acids. The CDR3 DNA reads as TGTGCCAGCAGCTTAGACAGGGTACAAACCGGGGAGCTGTTTTTT. It is translated as CASSLDRVQTGELFF.

CDR3 region: CASSPGGLSGANVLTF. The CDR3 nucleotides are TGTGCCAGCAGCCCTGGGGGCCTCTCTGGGGCCAACGTCCTGACTTTC. The V call is TRBV5-4, the J call TRBJ2-6; a weak D match, TRBD1 (6 bases). Germline CDR1 reads SGHNT; CDR2 reads YYREEE (reference sequence). This CDR3 is 16 amino acids long. The germline V and J ends were trimmed by 4 bases and 0 bases, with 11 bases remaining between them.

The rearrangement joins TRBV5-4 to TRBJ2-2; D may be TRBD1 (6 bases). Germline V gene sequence: CDR1 SGHNT, CDR2 YYREEE (reference sequence). CDR3 size: 18 residues. V was trimmed by 3 bases and J by 6 bases, leaving 24 bases between them. CDR3 bases: TGTGCCAGCAGCTCTAACACAGGGCTCCAAGTAGCTTCCGGGGAGCTGTTTTTT. Encoded protein: CASSSNTGLQVASGELFF.